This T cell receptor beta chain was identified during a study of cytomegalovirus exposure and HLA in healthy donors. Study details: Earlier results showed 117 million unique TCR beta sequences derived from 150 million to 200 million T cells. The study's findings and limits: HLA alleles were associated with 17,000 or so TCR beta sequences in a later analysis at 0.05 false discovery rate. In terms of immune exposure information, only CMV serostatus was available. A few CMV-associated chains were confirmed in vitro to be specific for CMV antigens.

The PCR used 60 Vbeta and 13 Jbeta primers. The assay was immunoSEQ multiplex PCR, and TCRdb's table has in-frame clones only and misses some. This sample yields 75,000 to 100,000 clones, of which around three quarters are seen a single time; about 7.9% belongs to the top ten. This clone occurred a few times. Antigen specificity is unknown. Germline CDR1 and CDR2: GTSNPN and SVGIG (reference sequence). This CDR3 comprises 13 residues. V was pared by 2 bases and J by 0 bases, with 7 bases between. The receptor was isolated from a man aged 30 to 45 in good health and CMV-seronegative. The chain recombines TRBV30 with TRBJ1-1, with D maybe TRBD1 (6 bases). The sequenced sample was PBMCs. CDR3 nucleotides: TGTGCCTGGAGTCGGGACATGAACACTGAAGCTTTCTTT. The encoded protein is CAWSRDMNTEAFF.